This T cell receptor beta chain was retrieved from a study of cytomegalovirus exposure and HLA in healthy donors. Regarding the study as a whole: A link between a missense DCLRE1C variant and TCR beta V- and J-gene trimming emerged from a later analysis. After further analysis at a later stage, 15,000 to 20,000 TCR beta sequences were associated with HLA alleles at 0.05 false discovery rate.

This clone was found once. Its target is unknown. The PCR was carried out with 60 Vbeta primers and 13 Jbeta primers. The assay was immunoSEQ multiplex PCR, and TCRdb's table has in-frame clones only and misses some. There are some 200,000 clones in the sample; approximately 85% occur only once, and 0.7% to 0.95% lies in the top ten. Germline V gene data show CDR1 as SEHNR and CDR2 as FQNEAQ (reference sequence). The CDR3 sequence is 15 residues long. The V gene end was trimmed by 6 bases and the J gene end by 6 bases; junction bases not matched to a gene: 12. The sequenced sample consisted of PBMCs. The sequence was obtained from a woman aged 18-35 years in good health and CMV-seronegative. The chain couples TRBV7-9 to TRBJ2-5; 8 bases fit TRBD2. Here the CDR3 DNA reads TGTGCCAGCAGGCCACTAGCGGAAACACCCAAGACCCAGTACTTC. It yields the protein CASRPLAETPKTQYF.